Here is one T cell receptor beta chain with its context. Its specificity is unknown. This record comes from a study of cytomegalovirus exposure and HLA in healthy donors. In the study overall: Membership in the Caucasian-associated ancestry cluster was found for 81% of 398 genotyped donors.

The germline V gene encodes CDR1 SGHAT and CDR2 FQNNGV. This CDR3 has 18 amino acids. The V gene lost 1 base and the J gene lost 0 bases, with 16 bases spanning the gap. With 60 Vbeta and 13 Jbeta primers, the PCR was carried out. Profiling relied on immunoSEQ multiplex PCR, and the TCRdb table lists in-frame clones only, not all of them. The sample records about 130,000 clones, around three quarters being singletons. The study's findings and limits: Further analysis, carried out later, found HLA-associated TCR beta chains more clonally expanded than equally common other chains.

What was sequenced was PBMCs. The chain combines TRBV11-2 with TRBJ1-3, with D tentatively TRBD1 (5 bases). The sequence was collected from a man aged 30 to 45 in good health and CMV-seronegative. The CDR3 bases are TGTGCCAGCAGCTTAGTTTTTCAGGGTACGGTCTCTGGAAACACCATATATTTT. It codes for CASSLVFQGTVSGNTIYF.